The entry below describes one T cell receptor beta chain. Per the germline V gene, CDR1 is LGHDT and CDR2 is YNNKEL (reference sequence). CDR3 size: 19 residues. With V trimmed by 2 bases and J by 3 bases, 16 bases remained unmatched. The data belong to a study of blood T cell repertoires in COVID-19. Sequencing was performed with immunoSEQ multiplex PCR; in TCRdb, only in-frame clones are kept and a portion is missing. This sample has 220,000 or so clones; 60% to 85% occur once, and the top ten carry less than 7%. The source is a woman aged 70 to 79 with acute or convalescent COVID-19. The genes are TRBV3-1 (or the pseudogene TRBV3-2) and TRBJ2-3; TRBD2 matches 8 bases. The sample comprised peripheral blood. This CDR3 is CASSQFAIEREWRTDTQYF. The CDR3, as DNA: TGTGCCAGCAGCCAATTTGCGATCGAGCGGGAGTGGAGAACAGATACGCAGTATTTT.